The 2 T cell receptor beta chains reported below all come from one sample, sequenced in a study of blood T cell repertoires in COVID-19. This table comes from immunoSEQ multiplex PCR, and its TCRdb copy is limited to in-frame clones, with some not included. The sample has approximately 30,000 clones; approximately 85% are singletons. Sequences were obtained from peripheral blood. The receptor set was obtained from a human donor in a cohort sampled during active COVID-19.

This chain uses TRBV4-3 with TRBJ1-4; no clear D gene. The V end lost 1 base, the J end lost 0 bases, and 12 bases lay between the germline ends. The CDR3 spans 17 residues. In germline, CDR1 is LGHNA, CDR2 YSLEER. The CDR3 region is CASSQAGHGTTNEKLFF. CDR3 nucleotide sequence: TGCGCCAGCAGCCAAGCTGGTCACGGGACAACTAATGAAAAACTGTTTTTT.

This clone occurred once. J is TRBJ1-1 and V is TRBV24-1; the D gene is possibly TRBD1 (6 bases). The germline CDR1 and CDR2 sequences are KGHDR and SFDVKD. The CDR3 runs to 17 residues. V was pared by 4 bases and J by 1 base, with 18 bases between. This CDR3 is CATSDSNRRGANTEAFF. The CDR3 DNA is TGTGCCACCAGTGACTCCAACAGGCGGGGGGCGAACACTGAAGCTTTCTTT.